This T cell receptor beta chain is from a study of blood T cell repertoires in COVID-19. On the study more broadly: The United States, Italy and Spain supplied acute and convalescent COVID-19 samples. T cells, B-cell-depleted T cells, or PBMCs provided the cDNA or gDNA that served as material.

Produced via immunoSEQ multiplex PCR; TCRdb's table is partial and in-frame only. The data contain about 250,000 clones, about 85% of them seen just once; the ten biggest clones take up 7.9%. Germline trimming cut 2 bases from V and 6 bases from J; bases unmatched to any gene: 5. The CDR3 covers 14 residues. CDR1 is MNHEY, CDR2 SVGAGI, per germline. This receptor was taken from a woman of 80 years or more with acute or convalescent COVID-19. Sequenced input: peripheral blood. This sequence joins TRBV6-5 and TRBJ1-1, with 8 bases that match TRBD1. The CDR3 region has the DNA TGTGCCAGCAGTTACACAGGGGGTGTTTCTGAAGCTTTCTTT. Translation gives CASSYTGGVSEAFF.